This record concerns one TCR beta chain sequence. Its target is unknown. The data are from a study of radiation and T cells in renal cell carcinoma. In the study overall: Nephrectomy followed 15 Gy stereotactic body radiation by 4 weeks.

Time point here: blood 2 weeks post-SBRT. The sample's treatment: 15 Gy SBRT to primary tumor, nephrectomy 4 weeks later. This renal cell carcinoma was of the clear cell type. Produced via immunoSEQ multiplex PCR; TCRdb's table is partial and in-frame only. The sample lists some 120,000 clones, approximately 80% occurring once. Study-wide results and caveats: Top tumor clonotypes rose in blood 2 weeks post-radiation, then contracted. No pretreatment tumor biopsies were available for baseline clonotypes.

V lost 5 bases and J lost 2; bases outside the gene matches: 6. The CDR3 is 16 amino acids. Germline V gene lookup returns CDR1 PRHDT and CDR2 FYEKMQ (reference sequence). This clonotype originated in an older woman with renal cell carcinoma. This sequence joins TRBV13 and TRBJ2-1, with 10 bases matching TRBD1. Material: blood, obtained from a patient whose treatment included radiotherapy and nephrectomy. Written as DNA, the CDR3 is TGTGCCAGCAGCCTAAGGACAGGGGGTCCCTACAATGAGCAGTTCTTC. This translates into CASSLRTGGPYNEQFF.